This T cell receptor beta chain was profiled in a study of blood T cell repertoires in COVID-19. Whole-study context: Samples of COVID-19 (acute and convalescent) were obtained from the United States, Italy and Spain. From T cells, B-cell-depleted T cells, or PBMCs came the material, which was cDNA or gDNA.

Per the authors' pipeline: Reference gene primer amplification in the assay estimated nucleated cell counts. Sequencing was performed with immunoSEQ multiplex PCR; in TCRdb, only in-frame clones are kept and a portion is missing. The V and J calls and clone size come from that table; D and trimming were worked out from the DNA. The sample holds approximately 22,000 clones; 91% are singletons and the top ten take roughly 7.5%. Germline CDR1 SGHRS, CDR2 YFSETQ. Trimming left V 3 bases short and J 2 bases short, with 13 bases between. This CDR3 comprises 15 residues. The origin of this receptor is an older man with active COVID-19. The rearrangement links TRBV5-1 to TRBJ2-3, with a possible D match to TRBD1 (6 bases). Sequencing was performed on peripheral blood. CDR3 sequence (DNA): TGCGCCAGCAGCTCAGGGACAACATACACAGATACGCAGTATTTT. It yields the protein CASSSGTTYTDTQYF.